Given below is one T cell receptor beta chain in context. Under the authors' procedure: Quantification of nucleated cells was approximated via reference gene primer amplification. The protocol was immunoSEQ multiplex PCR, while the TCRdb copy is restricted to in-frame clones and leaves out a portion. The V and J calls and clone size were taken over from that table, and D and trimming were inferred from the DNA. The sample records 150,000 to 200,000 clones, about 80% being singletons. Germline V CDR1 and CDR2: MGHRA, YSYEKL. The CDR3 sequence is 16 residues long. Losses at the gene ends were 4 bases for V and 3 bases for J; bases not matched to a gene: 12. These data originate in a study of blood T cell repertoires in COVID-19.

Sequencing was performed on peripheral blood. The chain links TRBV4-1 to TRBJ2-7; 7 nucleotides align to TRBD1. The source of this sequence is a man aged 70-80 years with active or convalescent COVID-19. CDR3 amino acids: CASSRAAGTEGYEQYF. CDR3 nucleotide sequence: TGCGCCAGCAGCCGAGCAGCCGGGACAGAGGGCTACGAGCAGTACTTC.